The subject of this entry is one T cell receptor beta chain. Its specificity is unknown. Combining iRepertoire HTBI primers with Arm-PCR of CDR3 regions, the authors built TCR beta libraries. Each CDR3 protein is one row after TCRdb ran MiXCR on the multiplex PCR reads. The sample yields approximately 490,000 distinct CDR3 sequences, roughly 17% seen once. This sample is part of a study of regulatory T cells in long-lasting Graves disease. The study, taken as a whole, reports: Newly diagnosed disease favored TRBV20-1 and TRBJ2-1 over persistent disease. Newly diagnosed Graves' patients had higher TCR diversity than persistent ones.

This CDR3 region has 13 residues. V lost 5 bases to trimming and J lost 4 bases, with 10 bases between them. Germline V gene sequence: CDR1 SGHTA, CDR2 FQGTGA. Regarding time point: newly diagnosed GD, antithyroid drugs for less than 3 months. From PBMCs, RNA was extracted and then used to make the TCR library. This same sample was also taken into another study, of T cells in Graves' hyperthyroidism and ophthalmopathy.

The receptor was derived from a man aged 35 to 55 with Graves disease. The sample here was peripheral blood mononuclear cells (PBMCs), taken at new diagnosis, from a patient treated with antithyroid drugs. This chain uses TRBV7-3 with TRBJ2-3; D remains ambiguous. The CDR3 sequence: CASSAVQADTQYF. In DNA, the CDR3 is TGTGCCAGCAGCGCCGTCCAGGCAGATACGCAGTATTTT.